One and the same sample provided the 28 T cell receptor beta chains below, sequenced in a study of T-cell reconstitution after alpha-beta-depleted transplantation in children. It was with unique molecular identifiers that the TCRbeta library was prepared. A single record per CDR3 protein comes from TCRdb applying MiXCR to the PCR reads. The sample yields about 400,000 distinct CDR3 sequences, about 14% seen once. This specimen was PBMCs, taken from the stem cell graft. The receptor source for this set is a human donor who donated a stem cell graft to a child with Fanconi anemia.

This clonotype has a count of ten or more. Written as DNA, the CDR3 is TGTGCCAGCAGTATACAGGGAGACGGTCAGCCCCAGCATTTT. Encoded protein: CASSIQGDGQPQHF. This chain connects TRBV12-3 or TRBV12-4 to TRBJ1-5, with D perhaps TRBD1 (6 bases). The CDR3 has 14 residues. Trimming took off 5 bases at V and 6 bases at J, with 14 bases between the two ends.

This clonotype was seen only a few times. This chain joins TRBV6-1 and TRBJ2-7, with D possibly being TRBD1 (6 bases). This CDR3 is built from 14 residues. Germline values: CDR1 MNHNS, CDR2 SASEGT. V was trimmed by 11 bases and J by 3 bases, leaving 20 bases between them. CDR3 residues: CAAQLRAGDYEQYF. The DNA of the CDR3 is TGTGCCGCCCAACTTCGGGCAGGGGACTACGAGCAGTACTTC.

This chain uses TRBV7-8 with TRBJ2-7; no clear D gene. The CDR3 length is 13 residues. V was cut by 3 bases and J by 7 bases, with 13 bases left in between. Germline CDR1 SGHVS, CDR2 FQNEAQ. In nucleotides, the CDR3 is TGTGCCAGCAGCTTCGATTCCGTGGGGGAGCAGTACGTC. It encodes CASSFDSVGEQYV.

There are many counts of this clonotype. The gene calls are TRBV9 and TRBJ1-4; 7 bases fit TRBD1. After removal of 2 bases from V and 4 bases from J, the junction contained 5 bases not matched to a gene. The germline V gene has CDR1 SGDLS and CDR2 YYNGEE. The CDR3 has 15 amino acids. The CDR3 region is CASSVGNRGNEKLFF. The DNA of the CDR3 is TGTGCCAGCAGCGTCGGTAACAGGGGTAATGAAAAACTGTTTTTT.

The CDR3 DNA follows: TGTGCCAGCAGTTTCAGGTTAGCGTTTGAAGCTTTCTTT. Translated: CASSFRLAFEAFF. The rearrangement links TRBV12-3 or TRBV12-4 to TRBJ1-1; D is unresolved. The CDR3 has 13 residues. Trimming removed 3 bases at V and 7 bases at J, with 12 bases between.

In its sample, this clonotype was seen a few times. Germline and junction disagree at one end, which may indicate a read error. The V call is TRBV2, the J call TRBJ2-3, with D perhaps TRBD1 (6 bases). The germline CDR1 and CDR2 sequences are SNHLY and FYNNEI. The CDR3 consists of 18 residues. Here the CDR3 reads CACSSPAPGRGRSDTQYF. DNA of the CDR3: TGTGCCTGCAGTTCCCCGGCCCCTGGCAGGGGACGATCAGATACGCAGTATTTT. The full variable domain, with the rest looked up from reference TRBV2 and TRBJ2-3, is EPEVTQTPSHQVTQMGQEVILRCVPISNHLYFYWYRQILGQKVEFLVSFYNNEISEKSEIFDDQFSVERPDGSNFTLKIRSTKLEDSAMYFCACSSPAPGRGRSDTQYFGPGTRLTVL.

The chain uses TRBV20-1 and TRBJ1-5; 7 nucleotides agree with TRBD1. The CDR3 runs to 13 residues. V dropped 5 bases and J dropped 7; count of bases not matched to a gene: 8. Germline CDR1 is DFQATT and CDR2 is SNEGSKA (reference sequence). The CDR3 bases are TGCAGTGCTGGGAGACAGGGTACACAGCCCCAGCATTTT. Protein product: CSAGRQGTQPQHF.

This clonotype was counted ten times or more. The chain is built from TRBV7-8 and TRBJ2-1; TRBD2 aligns across 12 bases. J lost 4 bases, V lost 2 bases, and 6 bases had no gene match. This CDR3 is 17 amino acids long. Germline assignment: CDR1 SGHVS and CDR2 FQNEAQ. The DNA of the CDR3 is TGTGCCAGCAGCTTATCAGTGCTAGCGGGGGGGTACAATGAGCAGTTCTTC. This translates into CASSLSVLAGGYNEQFF.

This clonotype has more than one count but fewer than ten. J is TRBJ2-5 and V is TRBV20-1; D remains ambiguous. Germline lookup yields CDR1 DFQATT and CDR2 SNEGSKA (reference sequence). This CDR3 spans 15 amino acids. Deletions cut 3 bases from V and 0 bases from J, with 14 bases between. CDR3 sequence: CSARSAAMYQETQYF. The CDR3 region has the DNA TGCAGTGCTAGGTCGGCGGCTATGTACCAAGAGACCCAGTACTTC.

This clonotype was observed a handful of times. This sequence joins TRBV7-2 and TRBJ2-5; 9 bases match TRBD1. Losses at the gene ends were 1 base for V and 7 bases for J; bases not matched to a gene: 4. Germline V lookup: CDR1 SGHTA, CDR2 FQGNSA. The CDR3 sequence is 14 residues long. CDR3: CASSLEGQGVTQYF. Written as DNA, the CDR3 is TGTGCCAGCAGCTTAGAGGGACAGGGAGTGACCCAGTACTTC.

The chain joins TRBV4-3 to TRBJ2-7; D unresolved. Trimming stripped 0 bases from V and 7 bases from J, with 4 bases between. Germline V gene data show CDR1 as LGHNA and CDR2 as YSLEER. The CDR3 extends over 11 amino acids. The chain's CDR3 is CASSQEGEQYF. CDR3 in DNA: TGCGCCAGCAGCCAAGAGGGGGAGCAGTACTTC.

This rearrangement joins TRBV10-3 to TRBJ2-1; tentative D call: TRBD2 (5 bases). The CDR3 extends over 12 amino acids. CDR1 and CDR2 from the germline V gene are ENHRY and SYGVKD. V lost 10 bases and J lost 8, with 15 bases in between. In DNA form, the CDR3 reads TGTGCCACGAGGGCCCTCGTCGATGAGCAGTTCTTC. This sequence encodes CATRALVDEQFF.

J is TRBJ2-7 and V is TRBV2; D possibly corresponds to TRBD2 (6 bases). The CDR3 contains 18 residues. The V end was cut by 2 bases, the J end by 3 bases, with 23 bases between. From germline, CDR1 is SNHLY and CDR2 FYNNEI. In DNA, the CDR3 is TGTGCCAGCAGTGAACCGGGGGATAATCCCAGGGTTAACTACGAGCAGTACTTC. Protein: CASSEPGDNPRVNYEQYF.

Many counts were recorded for this clonotype. The gene calls are TRBV12-3 or TRBV12-4 and TRBJ2-1; D is perhaps TRBD1 or TRBD2 (7 bases each). Trimming cost V 5 bases and J 0 bases, with 14 bases left between them. The CDR3 loop spans 16 amino acids. CDR3 DNA sequence: TGTGCCAGCAGTCCCAGGGGGGGCAGCTCCTACAATGAGCAGTTCTTC. Its protein is CASSPRGGSSYNEQFF.

The chain has TRBV4-3 and TRBJ2-1; D is unclear. The CDR3 totals 15 residues. V lost 4 bases to trimming and J lost 10 bases, with 20 bases between them. Germline CDR1 LGHNA, CDR2 YSLEER. CDR3 sequence (DNA): TGCGCCAGCAGCCCCGAAATCTATCTTCCGGAGGAGCAGTTCTTC. Translating gives CASSPEIYLPEEQFF.

The table lists this clonotype with a few counts. The chain links TRBV3-1 to TRBJ1-5; 7 positions agree with TRBD1. From germline, CDR1 is LGHDT and CDR2 YNNKEL (reference sequence). This CDR3 has 14 amino acids. V trimming: 1 base; J trimming: 4 bases; junction bases outside the gene matches: 1. Written as DNA, the CDR3 is TGTGCCAGCAGCCAAGCGGGACAGAATCAGCCCCAGCATTTT. Protein sequence: CASSQAGQNQPQHF.

This clonotype was picked up a small number of times. The chain links TRBV12-3 or TRBV12-4 to TRBJ1-1, with 8 positions matching TRBD1. Germline trimming cut 6 bases from V and 1 base from J; bases unmatched to any gene: 7. CDR3 length: 15 amino acids. CDR3 DNA: TGTGCCAGCAGCCGTACCGGGACAGGGAACACTGAAGCTTTCTTT. Its protein is CASSRTGTGNTEAFF.

This chain links TRBV20-1 with TRBJ2-5, with TRBD1 identical over 10 bases. With V trimmed by 6 bases and J by 4 bases, 11 bases remained unmatched. This CDR3 has 15 residues. Per germline, CDR1 DFQATT and CDR2 SNEGSKA (reference sequence). CDR3: CSASPGTGDAETQYF. CDR3 bases: TGCAGTGCCTCCCCCGGGACAGGGGACGCAGAGACCCAGTACTTC.

This clonotype was counted between two and nine times. This chain links TRBV20-1 with TRBJ1-5; D is unresolved. Trimming took 3 bases from V and 6 from J, leaving 9 bases between them. The CDR3 runs to 12 residues. Germline loops: CDR1 DFQATT, CDR2 SNEGSKA (reference sequence). CDR3 in amino acids: CSARDPSQPQHF. The CDR3 coding sequence is TGCAGTGCTAGGGACCCGAGTCAGCCCCAGCATTTT.

For the CDR3, the DNA is TGTGCCACCAGCAGAGGATTAGGGACAGGGGGGGACACCGGGGAGCTGTTTTTT. The encoded protein is CATSRGLGTGGDTGELFF. The chain combines TRBV15 with TRBJ2-2, with TRBD1 identical over 11 bases. V lost 1 base and J lost 3; bases outside the gene matches: 7. The CDR3 extends over 18 amino acids. Per germline, CDR1 LNHNV and CDR2 YYDKDF (reference sequence).

This chain joins TRBV7-4 and TRBJ2-1, with 7 bases matching TRBD1. The CDR3 runs to 16 residues. Germline trimming cut 5 bases from V and 4 bases from J; bases unmatched to any gene: 11. Germline CDR1 SGHVT, CDR2 SQSDAQ. For the CDR3, the DNA is TGTGCCAGCAGCCTCGGACAGGCCCATAGGTACAATGAGCAGTTCTTC. It codes for CASSLGQAHRYNEQFF.

This chain uses TRBV28 with TRBJ2-1; 8 nucleotides agree with TRBD2. Germline values: CDR1 MDHEN, CDR2 SYDVKM. V trimming: 1 base; J trimming: 9 bases; junction bases outside the gene matches: 5. This CDR3 has 14 amino acids. The CDR3 loop reads CASSLYGGGSEQFF. CDR3 coding DNA: TGTGCCAGCAGTTTATACGGGGGGGGCAGTGAGCAGTTCTTC.

This clonotype was picked up a small number of times. The chain joins TRBV20-1 to TRBJ1-2; 7 bases agree with TRBD1. The V and J ends lost 0 bases and 4 bases, in that order; junction bases with no gene match: 8. The germline CDR1 and CDR2 sequences are DFQATT and SNEGSKA (reference sequence). The CDR3 length is 15 residues. The CDR3 coding sequence is TGCAGTGCTAGAGATGACAGGGAGGGTCCCTATGGCTACACCTTC. Translated, it gives CSARDDREGPYGYTF.

This sequence joins TRBV5-1 and TRBJ2-5; 11 bases map to TRBD1. The V and J ends lost 7 bases and 1 base, in that order; junction bases with no gene match: 0. Germline CDR1 SGHRS, CDR2 YFSETQ. This CDR3 has 13 residues. For the CDR3, the DNA is TGCGCCAGCGGGACAGGGGGCCAAGAGACCCAGTACTTC. Translated: CASGTGGQETQYF.

This clonotype was observed a handful of times. V and J are TRBV11-2 and TRBJ2-3, with no clear D. Germline assignment: CDR1 SGHAT and CDR2 FQNNGV. The CDR3 runs to 15 residues. The V end was cut by 0 bases, the J end by 8 bases, with 15 bases between. CDR3 sequence (DNA): TGTGCCAGCAGCTTAGATCTGGTAGCTTCGTCTACGCAGTATTTT. Its translation is CASSLDLVASSTQYF.

Many counts were recorded for this clonotype. V and J are TRBV7-9 and TRBJ2-7, with TRBD1 as a possible D gene (6 bases). Germline values: CDR1 SEHNR, CDR2 FQNEAQ (reference sequence). Trimming removed 6 bases from V and 3 bases from J, with 9 bases in between. The CDR3 consists of 12 residues. The CDR3 bases are TGTGCCAGCAGTGGGGGCCTCTACGAGCAGTACGTC. Translating it yields CASSGGLYEQYV.

This clonotype was recorded at least ten times. The chain employs TRBV14 and TRBJ1-1; TRBD1 matches 7 bases. Per the germline V gene, CDR1 is SGHDN and CDR2 is FVKESK. This CDR3 comprises 13 residues. V dropped 4 bases and J dropped 4; count of bases not matched to a gene: 3. CDR3 sequence reads: CASSLRTGTEAFF. CDR3 DNA sequence: TGTGCCAGCAGCCTTAGGACAGGCACTGAAGCTTTCTTT.

This chain uses TRBV5-1 with TRBJ2-5, with a tentative D call TRBD1 (6 bases). CDR3 length: 14 residues. Germline lookup yields CDR1 SGHRS and CDR2 YFSETQ. V shed 4 bases and J shed 2 bases, with 12 bases lying between them. CDR3 DNA: TGCGCCAGCAGCCGAACAGGGATACAAGAGACCCAGTACTTC. Amino acids: CASSRTGIQETQYF.